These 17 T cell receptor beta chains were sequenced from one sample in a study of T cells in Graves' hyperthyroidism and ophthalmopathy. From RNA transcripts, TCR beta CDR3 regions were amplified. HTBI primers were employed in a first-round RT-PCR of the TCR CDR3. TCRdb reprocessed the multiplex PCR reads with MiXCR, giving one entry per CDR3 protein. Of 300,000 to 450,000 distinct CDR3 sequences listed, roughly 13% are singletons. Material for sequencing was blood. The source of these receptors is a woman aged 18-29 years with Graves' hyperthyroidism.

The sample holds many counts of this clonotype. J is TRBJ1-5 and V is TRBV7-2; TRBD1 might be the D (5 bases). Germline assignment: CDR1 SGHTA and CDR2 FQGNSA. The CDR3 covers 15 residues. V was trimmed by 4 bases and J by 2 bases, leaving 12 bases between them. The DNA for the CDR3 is TGTGCCAGCAGCTCATGGGGGTGGGGCAATCAGCCCCAGCATTTT. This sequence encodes CASSSWGWGNQPQHF.

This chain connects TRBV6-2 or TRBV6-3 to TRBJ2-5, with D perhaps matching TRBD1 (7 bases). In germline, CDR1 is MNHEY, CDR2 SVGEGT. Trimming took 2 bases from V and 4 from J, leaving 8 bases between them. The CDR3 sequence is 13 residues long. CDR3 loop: CASSYQGGETQYF. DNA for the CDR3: TGTGCCAGCAGTTACCAGGGGGGAGAGACCCAGTACTTC.

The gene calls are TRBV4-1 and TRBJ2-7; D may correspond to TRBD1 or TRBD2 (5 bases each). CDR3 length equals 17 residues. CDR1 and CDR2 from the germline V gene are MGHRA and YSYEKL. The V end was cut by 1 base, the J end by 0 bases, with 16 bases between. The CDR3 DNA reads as TGCGCCAGCAGCCAAGGTCCCGGGACCGCTTTCTCCTACGAGCAGTACTTC. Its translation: CASSQGPGTAFSYEQYF.

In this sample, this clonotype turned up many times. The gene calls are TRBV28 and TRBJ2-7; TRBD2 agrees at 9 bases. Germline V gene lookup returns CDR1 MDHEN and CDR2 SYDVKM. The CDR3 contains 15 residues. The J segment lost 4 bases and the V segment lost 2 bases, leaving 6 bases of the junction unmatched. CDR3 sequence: CASSLGRGGLYEQYF. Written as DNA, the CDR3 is TGTGCCAGCAGTTTAGGGCGGGGGGGCTTATACGAGCAGTACTTC.

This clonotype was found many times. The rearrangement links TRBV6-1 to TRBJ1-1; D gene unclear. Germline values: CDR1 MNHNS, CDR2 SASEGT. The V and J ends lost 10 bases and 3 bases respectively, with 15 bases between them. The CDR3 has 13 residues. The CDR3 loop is CATKSSGDTEAFF. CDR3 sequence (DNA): TGTGCCACCAAATCTTCCGGGGACACTGAAGCTTTCTTT.

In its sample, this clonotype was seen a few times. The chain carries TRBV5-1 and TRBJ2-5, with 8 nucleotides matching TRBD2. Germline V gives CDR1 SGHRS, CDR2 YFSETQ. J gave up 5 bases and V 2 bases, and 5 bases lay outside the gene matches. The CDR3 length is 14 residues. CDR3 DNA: TGCGCCAGCAGCTTCGGGACTAGTGGTGAGACCCAGTACTTC. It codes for CASSFGTSGETQYF.

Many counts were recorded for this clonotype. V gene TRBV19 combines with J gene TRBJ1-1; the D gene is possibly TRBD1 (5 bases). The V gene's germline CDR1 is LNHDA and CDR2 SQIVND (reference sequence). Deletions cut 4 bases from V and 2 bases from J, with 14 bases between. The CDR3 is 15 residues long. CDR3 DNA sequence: TGTGCCAGTAGTAGACCTGGGGGGAGAAACACTGAAGCTTTCTTT. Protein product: CASSRPGGRNTEAFF. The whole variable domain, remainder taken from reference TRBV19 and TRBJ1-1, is DGGITQSPKYLFRKEGQNVTLSCEQNLNHDAMYWYRQDPGQGLRLIYYSQIVNDFQKGDIAEGYSVSREKKESFPLTVTSAQKNPTAFYLCASSRPGGRNTEAFFGQGTRLTVV.

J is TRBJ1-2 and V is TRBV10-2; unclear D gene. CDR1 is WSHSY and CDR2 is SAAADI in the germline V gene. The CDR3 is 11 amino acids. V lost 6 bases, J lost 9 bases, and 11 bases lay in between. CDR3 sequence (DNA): TGCGCCAGCAGGGACGGATCCAGCTACACCTTC. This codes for CASRDGSSYTF.

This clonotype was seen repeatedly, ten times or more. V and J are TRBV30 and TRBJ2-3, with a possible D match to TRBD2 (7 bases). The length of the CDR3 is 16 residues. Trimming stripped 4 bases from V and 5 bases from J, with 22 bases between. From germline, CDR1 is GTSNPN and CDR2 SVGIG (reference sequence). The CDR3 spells CAWTPPGGPPGDTQYF. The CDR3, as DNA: TGTGCCTGGACCCCCCCGGGGGGCCCTCCTGGAGATACGCAGTATTTT.

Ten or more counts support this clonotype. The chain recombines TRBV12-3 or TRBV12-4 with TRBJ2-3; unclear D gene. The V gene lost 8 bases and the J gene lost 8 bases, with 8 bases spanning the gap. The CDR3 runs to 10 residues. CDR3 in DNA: TGTGCCAGCGGAGCCCCTACGCAGTATTTT. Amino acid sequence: CASGAPTQYF.

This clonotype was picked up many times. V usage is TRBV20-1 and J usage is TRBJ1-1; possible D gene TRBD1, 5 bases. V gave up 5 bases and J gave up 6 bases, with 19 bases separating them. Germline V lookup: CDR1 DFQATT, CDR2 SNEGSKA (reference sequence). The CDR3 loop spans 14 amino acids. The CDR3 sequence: CSAPGEGRGAEAFF. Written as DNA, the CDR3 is TGCAGTGCTCCCGGGGAGGGGCGTGGAGCTGAAGCTTTCTTT.

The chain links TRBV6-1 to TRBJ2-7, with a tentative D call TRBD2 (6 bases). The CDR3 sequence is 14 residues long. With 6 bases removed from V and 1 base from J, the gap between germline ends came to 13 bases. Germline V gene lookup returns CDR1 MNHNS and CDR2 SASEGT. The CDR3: CASRRTTESYEQYF. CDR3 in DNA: TGTGCCAGCAGGAGGACTACGGAGTCCTACGAGCAGTACTTC.

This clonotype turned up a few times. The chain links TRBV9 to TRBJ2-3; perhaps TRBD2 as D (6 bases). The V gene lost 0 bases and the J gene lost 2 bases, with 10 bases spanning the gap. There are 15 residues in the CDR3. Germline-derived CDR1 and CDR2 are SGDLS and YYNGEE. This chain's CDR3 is CASSVVGRNTDTQYF. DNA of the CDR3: TGTGCCAGCAGCGTAGTCGGGAGAAACACAGATACGCAGTATTTT.

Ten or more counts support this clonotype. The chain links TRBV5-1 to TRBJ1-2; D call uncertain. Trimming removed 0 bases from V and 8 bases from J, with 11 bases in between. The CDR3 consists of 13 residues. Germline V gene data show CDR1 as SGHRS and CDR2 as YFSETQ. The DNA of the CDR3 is TGCGCCAGCAGCTTGGCCGGCAGTGGAGGCTACACCTTC. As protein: CASSLAGSGGYTF.

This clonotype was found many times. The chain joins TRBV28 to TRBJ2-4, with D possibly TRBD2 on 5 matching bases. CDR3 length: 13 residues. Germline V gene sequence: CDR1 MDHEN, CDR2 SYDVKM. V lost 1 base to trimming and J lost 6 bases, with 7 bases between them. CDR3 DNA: TGTGCCAGCAGTTTATATCGGGGAAACATTCAGTACTTC. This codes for CASSLYRGNIQYF. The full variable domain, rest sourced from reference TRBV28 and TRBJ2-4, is DVKVTQSSRYLVKRTGEKVFLECVQDMDHENMFWYRQDPGLGLRLIYFSYDVKMKEKGDIPEGYSVSREKKERFSLILESASTNQTSMYLCASSLYRGNIQYFGAGTRLSVL.

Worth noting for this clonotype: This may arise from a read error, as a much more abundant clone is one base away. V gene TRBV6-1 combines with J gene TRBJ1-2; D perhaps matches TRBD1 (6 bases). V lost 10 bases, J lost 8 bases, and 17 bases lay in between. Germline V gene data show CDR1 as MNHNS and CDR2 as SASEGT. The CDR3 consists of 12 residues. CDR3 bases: TGTGCCACCCGACAGGACTCATGGGGCTACACCTTC. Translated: CATRQDSWGYTF.

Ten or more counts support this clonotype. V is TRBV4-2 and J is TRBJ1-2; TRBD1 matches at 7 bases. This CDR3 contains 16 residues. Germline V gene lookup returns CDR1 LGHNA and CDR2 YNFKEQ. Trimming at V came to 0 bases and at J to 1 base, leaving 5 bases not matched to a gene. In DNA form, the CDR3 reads TGTGCCAGCAGCCAAGAACCGGGACAGTTTAACTATGGCTACACCTTC. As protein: CASSQEPGQFNYGYTF.